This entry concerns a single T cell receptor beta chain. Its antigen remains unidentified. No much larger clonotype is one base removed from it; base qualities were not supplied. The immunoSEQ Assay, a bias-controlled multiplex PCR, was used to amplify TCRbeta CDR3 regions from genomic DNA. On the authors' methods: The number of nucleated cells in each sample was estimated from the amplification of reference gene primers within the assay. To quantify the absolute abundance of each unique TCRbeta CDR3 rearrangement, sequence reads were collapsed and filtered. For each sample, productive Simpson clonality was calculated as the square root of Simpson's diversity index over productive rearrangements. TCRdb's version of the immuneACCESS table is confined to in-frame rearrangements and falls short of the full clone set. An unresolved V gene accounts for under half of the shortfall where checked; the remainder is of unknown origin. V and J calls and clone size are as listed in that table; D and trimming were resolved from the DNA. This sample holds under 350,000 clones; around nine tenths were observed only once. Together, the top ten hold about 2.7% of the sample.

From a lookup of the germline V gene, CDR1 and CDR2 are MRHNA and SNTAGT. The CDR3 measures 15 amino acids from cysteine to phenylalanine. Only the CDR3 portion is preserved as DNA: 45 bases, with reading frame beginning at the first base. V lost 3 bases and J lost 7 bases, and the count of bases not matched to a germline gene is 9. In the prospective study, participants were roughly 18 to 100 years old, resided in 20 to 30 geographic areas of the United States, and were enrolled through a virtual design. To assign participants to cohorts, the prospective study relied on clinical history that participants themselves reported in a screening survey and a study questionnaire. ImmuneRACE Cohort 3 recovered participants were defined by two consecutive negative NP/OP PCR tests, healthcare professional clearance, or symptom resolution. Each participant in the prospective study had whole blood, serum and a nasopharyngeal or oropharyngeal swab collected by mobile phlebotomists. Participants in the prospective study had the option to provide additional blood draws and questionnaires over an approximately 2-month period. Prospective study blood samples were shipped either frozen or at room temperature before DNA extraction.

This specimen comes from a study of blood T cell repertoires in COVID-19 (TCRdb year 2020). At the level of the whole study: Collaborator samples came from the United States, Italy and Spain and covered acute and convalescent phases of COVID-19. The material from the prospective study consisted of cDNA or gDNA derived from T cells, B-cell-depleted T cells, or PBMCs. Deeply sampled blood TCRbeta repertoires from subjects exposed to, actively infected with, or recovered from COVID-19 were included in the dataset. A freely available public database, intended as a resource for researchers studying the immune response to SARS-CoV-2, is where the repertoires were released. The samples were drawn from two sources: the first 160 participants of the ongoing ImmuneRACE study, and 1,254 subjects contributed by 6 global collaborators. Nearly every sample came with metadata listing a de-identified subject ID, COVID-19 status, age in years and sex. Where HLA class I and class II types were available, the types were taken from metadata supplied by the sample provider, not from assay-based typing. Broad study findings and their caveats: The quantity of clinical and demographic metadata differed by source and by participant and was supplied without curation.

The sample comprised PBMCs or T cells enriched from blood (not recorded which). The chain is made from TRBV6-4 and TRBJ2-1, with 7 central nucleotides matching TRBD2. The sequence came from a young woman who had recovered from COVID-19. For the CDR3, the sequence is CASSESIAGGNEQFF. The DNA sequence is TGTGCCAGCAGTGAAAGTATAGCGGGTGGGAATGAGCAGTTCTTC.